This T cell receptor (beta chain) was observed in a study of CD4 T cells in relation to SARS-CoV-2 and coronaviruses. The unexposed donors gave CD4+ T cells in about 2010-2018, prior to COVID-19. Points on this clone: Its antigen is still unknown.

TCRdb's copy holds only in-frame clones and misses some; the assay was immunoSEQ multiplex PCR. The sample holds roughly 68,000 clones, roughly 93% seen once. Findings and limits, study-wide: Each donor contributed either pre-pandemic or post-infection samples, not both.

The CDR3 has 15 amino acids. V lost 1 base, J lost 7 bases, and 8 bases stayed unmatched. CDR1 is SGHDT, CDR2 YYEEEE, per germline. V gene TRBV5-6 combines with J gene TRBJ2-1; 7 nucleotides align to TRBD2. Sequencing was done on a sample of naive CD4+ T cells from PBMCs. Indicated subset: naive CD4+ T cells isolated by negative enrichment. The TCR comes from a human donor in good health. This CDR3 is CASSLMGGGDNEQFF. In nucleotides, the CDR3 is TGTGCCAGCAGCTTGATGGGCGGGGGTGATAATGAGCAGTTCTTC.